Presented here are 3 T cell receptor beta chains from one specimen sequenced in a study of radiation and T cells in renal cell carcinoma. Profiled with immunoSEQ multiplex PCR; TCRdb holds only in-frame clones, not every one. The sample lists some 120,000 clones, 70% to 90% occurring once. Sample time point: blood 2 weeks post-SBRT. Sample treatment: 15 Gy SBRT to primary tumor, nephrectomy 4 weeks later. Specimen: blood, collected from a patient whose treatment included radiotherapy and nephrectomy. Source of these receptors: a woman aged 55-69 years with renal cell carcinoma.

The J gene is TRBJ1-3, the V gene TRBV14, with D unclear. The V end lost 0 bases, the J end lost 0 bases, and 12 bases lay between the germline ends. The V gene's germline CDR1 is SGHDN and CDR2 FVKESK. There are 17 residues in the CDR3. The CDR3 DNA follows: TGTGCCAGCAGCCAAGAAGTTCTGGCTACCTCTGGAAACACCATATATTTT. Its translation is CASSQEVLATSGNTIYF.

The rearrangement joins TRBV21-1 to TRBJ2-7; TRBD1, the table's D call, lacks a check against the DNA. TRBV21-1 has pseudogene status. The CDR3 spans 17 residues. The CDR3 DNA reads TGTGCCAGCAGCAAAGAGGTCACAGCCGATCCCTCCTACGAGCAGTACTTC. Its translation: CASSKEVTADPSYEQYF.

J is TRBJ1-5 and V is TRBV2; D possibly corresponds to TRBD1 (5 bases). Germline CDR1 SNHLY, CDR2 FYNNEI. The length of the CDR3 is 15 residues. The germline V and J ends were trimmed by 4 bases and 0 bases, with 10 bases remaining between them. The CDR3 loop is CASSGQSYSNQPQHF. CDR3 sequence (DNA): TGTGCCAGCAGTGGACAGAGTTATAGCAATCAGCCCCAGCATTTT. Full variable domain (outside the CDR3, taken from reference TRBV2 and TRBJ1-5): EPEVTQTPSHQVTQMGQEVILRCVPISNHLYFYWYRQILGQKVEFLVSFYNNEISEKSEIFDDQFSVERPDGSNFTLKIRSTKLEDSAMYFCASSGQSYSNQPQHFGDGTRLSIL.